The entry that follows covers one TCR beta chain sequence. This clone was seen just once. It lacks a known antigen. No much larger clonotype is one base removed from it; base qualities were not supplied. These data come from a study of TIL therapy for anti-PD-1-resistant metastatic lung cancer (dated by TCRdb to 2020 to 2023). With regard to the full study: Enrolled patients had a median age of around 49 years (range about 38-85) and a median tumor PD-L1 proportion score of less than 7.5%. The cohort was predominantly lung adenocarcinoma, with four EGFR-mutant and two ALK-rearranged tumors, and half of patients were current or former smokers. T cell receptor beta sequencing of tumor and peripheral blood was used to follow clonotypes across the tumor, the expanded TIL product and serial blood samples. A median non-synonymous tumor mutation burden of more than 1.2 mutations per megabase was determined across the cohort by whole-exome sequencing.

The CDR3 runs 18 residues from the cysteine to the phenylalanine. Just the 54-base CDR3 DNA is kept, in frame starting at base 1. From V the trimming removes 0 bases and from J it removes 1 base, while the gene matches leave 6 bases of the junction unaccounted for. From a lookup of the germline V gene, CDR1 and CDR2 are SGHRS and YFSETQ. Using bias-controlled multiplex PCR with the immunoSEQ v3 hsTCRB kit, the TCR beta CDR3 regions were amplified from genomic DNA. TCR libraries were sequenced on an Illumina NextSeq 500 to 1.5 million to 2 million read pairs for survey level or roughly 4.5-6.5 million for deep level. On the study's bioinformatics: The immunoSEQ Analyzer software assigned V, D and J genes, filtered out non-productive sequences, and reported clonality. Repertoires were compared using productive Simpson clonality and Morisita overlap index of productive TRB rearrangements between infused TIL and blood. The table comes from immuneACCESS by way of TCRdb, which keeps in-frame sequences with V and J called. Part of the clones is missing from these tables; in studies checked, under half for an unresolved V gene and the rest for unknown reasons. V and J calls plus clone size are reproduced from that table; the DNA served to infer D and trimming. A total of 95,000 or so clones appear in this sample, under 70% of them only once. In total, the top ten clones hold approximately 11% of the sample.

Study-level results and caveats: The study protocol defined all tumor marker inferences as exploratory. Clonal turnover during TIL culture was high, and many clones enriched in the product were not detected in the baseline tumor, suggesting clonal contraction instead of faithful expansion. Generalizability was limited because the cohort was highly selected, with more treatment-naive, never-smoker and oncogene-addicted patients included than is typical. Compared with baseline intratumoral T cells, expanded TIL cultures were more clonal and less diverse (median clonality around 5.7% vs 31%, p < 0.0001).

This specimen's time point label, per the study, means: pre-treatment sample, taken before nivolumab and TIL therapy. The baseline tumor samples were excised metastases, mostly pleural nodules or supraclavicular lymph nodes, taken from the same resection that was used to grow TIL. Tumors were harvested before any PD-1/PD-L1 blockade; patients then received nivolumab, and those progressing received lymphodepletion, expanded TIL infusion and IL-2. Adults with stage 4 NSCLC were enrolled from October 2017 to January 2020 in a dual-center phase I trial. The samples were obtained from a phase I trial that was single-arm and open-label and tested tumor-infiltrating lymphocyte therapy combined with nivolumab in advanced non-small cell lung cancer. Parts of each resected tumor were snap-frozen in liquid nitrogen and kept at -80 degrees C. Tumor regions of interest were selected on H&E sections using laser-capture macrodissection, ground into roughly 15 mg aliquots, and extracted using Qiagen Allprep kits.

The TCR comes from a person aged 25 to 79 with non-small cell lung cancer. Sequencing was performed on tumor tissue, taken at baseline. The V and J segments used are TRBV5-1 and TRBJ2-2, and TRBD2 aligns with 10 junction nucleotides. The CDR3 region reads CASSLAFSSGRNTGELFF. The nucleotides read TGCGCCAGCAGCTTGGCCTTTTCTAGCGGGAGGAACACCGGGGAGCTGTTTTTT.